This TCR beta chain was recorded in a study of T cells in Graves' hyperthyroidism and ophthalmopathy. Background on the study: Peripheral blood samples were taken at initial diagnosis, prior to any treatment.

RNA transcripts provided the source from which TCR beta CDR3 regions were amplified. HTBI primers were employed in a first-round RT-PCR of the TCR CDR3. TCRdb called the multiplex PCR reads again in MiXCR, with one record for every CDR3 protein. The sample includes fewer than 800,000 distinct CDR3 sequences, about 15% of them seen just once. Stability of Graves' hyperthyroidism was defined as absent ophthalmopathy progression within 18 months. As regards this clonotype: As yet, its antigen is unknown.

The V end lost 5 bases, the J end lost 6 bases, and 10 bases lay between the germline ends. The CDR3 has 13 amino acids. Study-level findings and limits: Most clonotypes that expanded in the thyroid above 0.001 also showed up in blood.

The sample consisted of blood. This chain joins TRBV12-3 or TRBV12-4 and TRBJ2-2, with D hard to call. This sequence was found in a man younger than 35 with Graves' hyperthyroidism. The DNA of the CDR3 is TGTGCCAGCAGTCCGACGATGGCCGGGGAGCTGTTTTTT. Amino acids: CASSPTMAGELFF.